The T cell receptor beta chain described here comes from a study of metastatic and nonmetastatic thyroid tumors. TCRdb re-called the PCR reads through MiXCR. The table has about 4,700 clones, about 37% seen once. The entire patient cohort was treatment-naive prior to thyroid surgery. The CDR3 is made up of 16 amino acids. V was pared by 3 bases and J by 2 bases, with 9 bases of the junction left unmatched. Germline loops: CDR1 DFQATT, CDR2 SNEGSKA (reference sequence). The rearrangement links TRBV20-1 to TRBJ2-1, with 8 bases aligning to TRBD2. This clonotype originated in a male donor with papillary thyroid cancer or a benign thyroid nodule (not recorded which). Some clones in this sample may be carry-over from other donors' samples. Sequenced: adjacent normal tissue. The DNA for the CDR3 is TGCAGTGCTAGGCCTGAGACTAGCGTCGCCTACAATGAGCAGTTCTTC. Its protein product is CSARPETSVAYNEQFF.